This T cell receptor (beta chain) was identified during a study of blood T cell repertoires in COVID-19. Study details: The origin of the acute and convalescent COVID-19 samples was the United States, Italy and Spain. T cells, B-cell-depleted T cells, or PBMCs supplied cDNA or gDNA.

Per the authors' pipeline: Counts of nucleated cells, estimated from reference gene primer amplification, were obtained. This table comes from immunoSEQ multiplex PCR, and its TCRdb copy is limited to in-frame clones, with some not included. The V and J calls and clone size were taken over from that table, and D and trimming were inferred from the DNA. This sample carries about 100,000 clones, almost 80% of them seen once, and the ten largest clones take over 30%. Trimming left V 3 bases short and J 0 bases short, with 10 bases between. Germline CDR1 MGHRA, CDR2 YSYEKL. This CDR3 region has 15 residues.

Sequences were obtained from peripheral blood. The rearrangement joins TRBV4-1 to TRBJ2-3; a weak D match, TRBD2 (6 bases). The sequence was collected from a man in his 70s with active or convalescent COVID-19. CDR3 in DNA: TGCGCCAGCAGCCATAGCGGCCAGAGCACAGATACGCAGTATTTT. Translated, it gives CASSHSGQSTDTQYF.